This TCR beta chain was retrieved from a study of glioma-infiltrating T cells after dendritic cell vaccination. Germline values: CDR1 MNHEY, CDR2 SMNVEV (reference sequence). This CDR3 has 13 residues. The J segment lost 3 bases and the V segment lost 2 bases, leaving 1 base of the junction unmatched. This clone is a singleton in its sample. Sequencing was performed with immunoSEQ multiplex PCR; in TCRdb, only in-frame clones are kept and a portion is missing. Among about 92,000 clones, 85% to 90% were seen once, and the ten largest hold approximately 14%. The rearrangement links TRBV27 to TRBJ2-7; 7 bases are a match to TRBD2. The sequence was collected from a human donor with glioblastoma. The specimen comprised blood, sampled before dendritic cell vaccination. The CDR3 loop reads CASSLRGVYEQYF. The CDR3 coding sequence is TGTGCCAGCAGTTTACGGGGGGTCTACGAGCAGTACTTC.